A selection of T cell receptor beta chains follows, all from one sample in a study of spatial heterogeneity in lung cancer. TCRdb re-called the 5' RACE reads through MiXCR, storing one row per CDR3 protein. The sample holds roughly 11,000 distinct CDR3 sequences, about 14% seen once. Here the sequenced sample was lung tumor tissue, taken at surgery. The receptors stem from a male donor with early-stage non-small cell lung cancer. CDR3s include the opening cysteine and the closing phenylalanine or tryptophan. D genes are given only for firm matches. Clone size appears in some rows only: once, few, many, or a class for an expanded clone.

V	D	length	J	size	CDR3	DNA
TRBV5-1	NA	13	TRBJ2-5	medium-sized	CASSPGARVAQYF	TGCGCCAGCAGTCCAGGGGCCCGGGTCGCCCAGTACTTC
TRBV7-2	NA	12	TRBJ2-7	NA	CASSSRLDEQYF	TGTGCCAGCAGCTCCCGGCTCGACGAGCAGTACTTC
TRBV18	NA	15	TRBJ1-1	many	CASSPPIGIRTEAFF	TGTGCCAGCTCACCACCCATCGGGATCCGCACTGAAGCTTTCTTT
TRBV7-9	NA	15	TRBJ1-1	medium-sized	CASSYSGTVNTEAFF	TGTGCCAGCAGCTACTCCGGGACCGTGAACACTGAAGCTTTCTTT
TRBV27	TRBD1	15	TRBJ1-4	many	CASSFRTGLGEKLFF	TGTGCCAGCAGTTTCCGGACAGGGCTAGGTGAAAAACTGTTTTTT
TRBV12-3/TRBV12-4	NA	17	TRBJ2-6	few	CASSLRAREYGANVLTF	TGTGCCAGCAGTCTGAGAGCTAGGGAGTACGGGGCCAACGTCCTGACTTTC
TRBV20-1	TRBD1	12	TRBJ2-5	few	CSARTGGETQYF	TGCAGTGCCCGGACAGGGGGGGAGACCCAGTACTTC
TRBV6-5	NA	13	TRBJ2-5	many	CASSRTDQETQYF	TGTGCCAGCAGTCGGACAGACCAAGAGACCCAGTACTTC
TRBV5-5	NA	12	TRBJ1-1	many	CASSLSGTEAFF	TGTGCCAGCAGCTTATCTGGCACTGAAGCTTTCTTT
TRBV10-3	NA	14	TRBJ2-3	NA	CASSRGTSTDTQYF	TGTGCCTCCTCCCGGGGGACTAGCACAGATACGCAGTATTTT
TRBV9	TRBD2	17	TRBJ2-5	NA	CASSVTPSGELQETQYF	TGTGCCAGCAGCGTAACTCCTAGCGGGGAATTACAAGAGACCCAGTACTTC
TRBV7-2	NA	12	TRBJ2-3	NA	CASSRDTDTQYF	TGTGCCAGCAGTAGAGACACAGATACGCAGTATTTT
TRBV7-3	TRBD1	13	TRBJ2-2	many	CASSLQGAGELFF	TGTGCCAGCAGCTTACAGGGGGCCGGGGAGCTGTTTTTT
TRBV6-1	TRBD2	18	TRBJ2-2	many	CASSPRRLAGKNTGELFF	TGTGCCAGCAGCCCACGGAGGCTAGCGGGAAAGAACACCGGGGAGCTGTTTTTT
TRBV7-2	TRBD2	14	TRBJ2-7	many	CASSPGGVPYEQYF	TGTGCCAGCAGCCCCGGGGGGGTACCGTACGAGCAGTACTTC
TRBV5-4	TRBD2	15	TRBJ2-1	many	CASSARTSGGSEQFF	TGTGCCAGCAGCGCCCGGACTAGCGGGGGTAGTGAGCAGTTCTTC
TRBV10-3	NA	12	TRBJ1-1	NA	CAIRDTGTEAFF	TGTGCCATCAGGGATACAGGCACTGAAGCTTTCTTT
TRBV3-1	NA	14	TRBJ1-2	many	CASSQDSHGIGYTF	TGTGCCAGCAGCCAAGACAGTCACGGTATTGGCTACACCTTC